The clone carrying this TCR beta chain was seen a few times. The authors amplified TCR beta CDR3 regions, and they did so from RNA transcripts for repertoire sequencing. After a first-round RT-PCR with HTBI primers, a second-round multiplex PCR was run. TCRdb used MiXCR to reprocess the multiplex PCR reads, holding one entry per CDR3 protein. The repertoire consists of fewer than 600,000 distinct CDR3 sequences, with 13% to 15% occurring once and the leading ten covering 8% to 10%. The source of the sample is a study of Graves' ophthalmopathy and Graves' hyperthyroidism. This CDR3 has 15 amino acids. J gave up 4 bases and V 6 bases, and 8 bases lay outside the gene matches. Germline CDR1 SNHLY, CDR2 FYNNEI.

Material for sequencing was blood. This receptor was taken from a woman in her thirties with Graves' ophthalmopathy. The chain couples TRBV2 to TRBJ2-2, with 7 bases identical to TRBD1. CDR3 DNA sequence: TGTGCCAGCAGCCGAGGGGGCCAGGGCACCGGGGAGCTGTTTTTT. Amino acids: CASSRGGQGTGELFF.